Sequencing of this T cell receptor (beta chain) was carried out in a study of OX40 agonist ivuxolimab in advanced cancers. Study information: Patients took ivuxolimab, an agonistic anti-OX40 (CD134) antibody. Three partial responders included one hepatocellular carcinoma patient and two cutaneous melanoma patients. Broader study findings: Low normalized clonal expansion also occurred in some nonresponding patients. Both blood CD4+ and CD8+ T cells showed clonal growth by week 6 at 0.1 to 3.0 mg/kg.

Clones were read by immunoSEQ multiplex PCR, and TCRdb kept only the in-frame ones, dropping some. This sample has around 18,000 clones; around 70% occur once, and the top ten carry roughly a fifth. Per germline, CDR1 MDHEN and CDR2 SYDVKM. J lost 6 bases, V lost 3 bases, and 2 bases had no gene match. CDR3 length: 13 amino acids. About this clone: Its antigen is as yet unknown.

The rearrangement uses TRBV28 and TRBJ1-1, with 9 bases that match TRBD1. This receptor was identified in an adult with an advanced solid tumor such as melanoma, head and neck, liver or kidney cancer. Sequencing used CD4+ or CD8+ T cells sorted from blood, obtained in a trial of the OX40 agonist ivuxolimab. CDR3: CASSLWTGAEAFF. Written as DNA, the CDR3 is TGTGCCAGCAGTTTGTGGACAGGGGCTGAAGCTTTCTTT. The entire variable domain, with the rest obtained from reference TRBV28 and TRBJ1-1, is as follows: DVKVTQSSRYLVKRTGEKVFLECVQDMDHENMFWYRQDPGLGLRLIYFSYDVKMKEKGDIPEGYSVSREKKERFSLILESASTNQTSMYLCASSLWTGAEAFFGQGTRLTVV.